This T cell receptor (beta chain) was recorded in a study of cytomegalovirus exposure and HLA in healthy donors. Study-level results: For most TCR sequences rarity was the rule, although some public TCRs occurred in many donors.

PCR involved 60 Vbeta and 13 Jbeta primers. Some clones are missing from TCRdb's copy, which holds only in-frame ones; the method was immunoSEQ multiplex PCR. The sample lists approximately 150,000 clones; about 64% were seen once. Turning to this clone: Its antigen is as yet unknown.

What was sequenced was PBMCs. The TCR originated in a woman aged 60-75 years in good health and CMV-seropositive.

The CDR3 loop reads CASSQASARSYNEQFF. Written as DNA, the CDR3 is TGTGCCAGCAGCCAGGCTAGCGCCCGCTCCTACAATGAGCAGTTCTTC. The V and J genes are TRBV28 and TRBJ2-1; possible D gene TRBD2, 6 bases. V was shortened by 6 bases and J by 0 bases, with 15 bases between the two germline ends. The length of the CDR3 is 16 residues. The germline CDR1 and CDR2 sequences are MDHEN and SYDVKM.